This is a list of T cell receptor beta chains from one sample in a study of T cells in Graves' hyperthyroidism and ophthalmopathy. TCRdb re-analysed the multiplex PCR reads in MiXCR, keeping a single row per CDR3 protein. Of about 600,000 distinct CDR3 sequences listed, roughly a sixth are singletons. Sample: blood. The receptors come from a woman between 40 and 55 years old with Graves' ophthalmopathy. CDR3s include the opening cysteine and the closing phenylalanine or tryptophan. D genes are given only for firm matches. Part of the rows lack a size; the others show once, few, many or a class for expanded clones.

- TRBJ1-2 TRBV2 TRBD1 CAEGGGQGYGYTF TGTGCCGAGGGGGGAGGACAGGGATATGGCTACACCTTC
few TRBJ2-7 TRBV28 TRBD2 CASSSTIKTGTTSGEQYF TGTGCCAGCAGCTCCACGATTAAAACAGGGACGACTAGCGGGGAGCAGTACTTC
- TRBJ2-4 TRBV7-2 TRBD2 CASSLEAGGFAKNIQYF TGTGCCAGCAGCTTAGAGGCGGGAGGGTTTGCCAAAAACATTCAGTACTTC
- TRBJ1-5 TRBV5-6 - CASSSRGRGIQPQHF TGTGCCAGCAGCTCCCGGGGGCGTGGTATACAGCCCCAGCATTTT
many TRBJ2-1 TRBV9 TRBD2 CASSVFEGRASEQFF TGTGCCAGCAGCGTATTTGAAGGGAGGGCTAGTGAGCAGTTCTTC
many TRBJ2-7 TRBV28 - CASSLSVTHYEQYF TGTGCCAGCAGTTTATCAGTGACACACTACGAGCAGTACTTC
- TRBJ2-1 TRBV6-2/TRBV6-3 - CASKRDNSYNEQFF TGTGCCAGCAAACGGGACAACTCCTACAATGAGCAGTTCTTC
few TRBJ2-7 TRBV20-1 TRBD2 CSARGLAGRTYEQYF TGCAGTGCTAGAGGTCTAGCGGGGCGAACCTACGAGCAGTACTTC
many TRBJ2-3 TRBV24-1 - CATSETGRSTDTQYF TGTGCCACCAGTGAGACTGGACGGAGCACAGATACGCAGTATTTT
- TRBJ1-1 TRBV28 - CACGTGNTEAFF TGTGCCTGCGGAACGGGGAACACTGAAGCTTTCTTT
many TRBJ2-3 TRBV2 TRBD2 CASSDGLAGFTDTQYF TGTGCCAGCAGTGACGGACTAGCGGGGTTCACAGATACGCAGTATTTT
few TRBJ2-2 TRBV9 TRBD2 CASSDQRGINTGELFF TGTGCCAGCAGCGATCAGCGGGGGATCAACACCGGGGAGCTGTTTTTT
many TRBJ2-1 TRBV6-1 - CASTPPGSRRDNEQFF TGTGCCAGCACCCCTCCGGGCTCAAGACGTGATAATGAGCAGTTCTTC
few TRBJ2-7 TRBV6-1 TRBD2 CASSHGRGSSYEQYF TGTGCCAGCAGCCACGGGAGGGGGTCTAGCTACGAGCAGTACTTC
many TRBJ2-3 TRBV7-2 - CASSLKFTDTQYF TGTGCCAGCAGTCTGAAATTCACAGATACGCAGTATTTT
many TRBJ2-3 TRBV11-2 - CASSFNPSDADTQYF TGTGCCAGCAGCTTCAATCCTAGCGACGCAGATACGCAGTATTTT
many TRBJ2-1 TRBV2 - CASSAQNNEQFF TGTGCCAGCAGCGCCCAGAACAATGAGCAGTTCTTC
few TRBJ1-4 TRBV11-2 - CASSSNSGGDRGEKLFF TGTGCCAGCAGCTCGAACAGCGGCGGGGATCGTGGGGAAAAACTGTTTTTT
few TRBJ2-7 TRBV12-3/TRBV12-4 - CASSLKRDEQYF TGTGCCAGCAGTTTAAAGAGGGACGAGCAGTACTTC
many TRBJ1-1 TRBV28 TRBD1 CASKMTGGNTEAFF TGTGCCAGCAAAATGACAGGGGGTAACACTGAAGCTTTCTTT
many TRBJ1-5 TRBV2 - CASSGQGGGQPQHF TGTGCCAGCAGCGGGCAGGGTGGTGGTCAGCCCCAGCATTTT
- TRBJ2-5 TRBV5-1 - CASSFGGGVQETQYF TGCGCCAGCAGCTTTGGAGGGGGGGTCCAAGAGACCCAGTACTTC
many TRBJ2-1 TRBV5-1 TRBD2 CASSFGGWEGRNNEQFF TGCGCCAGCAGCTTTGGTGGGTGGGAGGGGAGGAACAATGAGCAGTTCTTC
many TRBJ2-3 TRBV6-2/TRBV6-3 - CASGGDMADTQYF TGTGCCAGTGGGGGGGACATGGCAGATACGCAGTATTTT
many TRBJ1-2 TRBV20-1 - CSARGPSSYGYTF TGCAGTGCTAGAGGCCCGAGCTCCTATGGCTACACCTTC
few TRBJ1-3 TRBV11-2 - CASSPVGGGNTIYF TGTGCCAGCAGCCCCGTTGGAGGAGGAAACACCATATATTTT
many TRBJ2-7 TRBV7-8 TRBD2 CASSLPPAAPGGRTYEQYF TGTGCCAGCAGCCTCCCCCCCGCCGCGCCTGGCGGGAGGACCTACGAGCAGTACTTC
- TRBJ2-6 TRBV20-1 - CSAGTGSSGANVLTF TGCAGTGCTGGTACAGGATCCTCTGGGGCCAACGTCCTGACTTTC
- TRBJ1-6 TRBV9 - CASSAFGSSNSPLHF TGTGCCAGCAGCGCCTTTGGAAGCTCCAATTCACCCCTCCACTTT
many TRBJ2-5 TRBV5-1 TRBD2 CASSPTSGDQETQYF TGCGCCAGCAGCCCAACTAGCGGGGACCAAGAGACCCAGTACTTC
few TRBJ2-3 TRBV2 - CASESSGADTQYF TGTGCCAGCGAATCGTCAGGCGCAGATACGCAGTATTTT
many TRBJ2-3 TRBV2 - CATIKKTADTQYF TGTGCCACCATAAAAAAGACGGCAGATACGCAGTATTTT
- TRBJ2-3 TRBV20-1 - CSARPRTNTDTQYF TGCAGTGCTAGACCTCGAACAAATACAGATACGCAGTATTTT
many TRBJ1-1 TRBV5-1 - CASSTWAAPTTNTEAFF TGCGCCAGCTCTACTTGGGCCGCCCCTACGACGAACACTGAAGCTTTCTTT
- TRBJ2-7 TRBV19 - CASSIGGQDYEQYF TGTGCCAGTAGTATAGGGGGACAAGATTACGAGCAGTACTTC
- TRBJ1-2 TRBV9 - CASSPCQGANYGYTF TGTGCCAGCAGCCCCTGTCAAGGTGCCAACTATGGCTACACCTTC
few TRBJ1-5 TRBV5-8 - CASSLDYGREGQPQHF TGTGCCAGCAGCTTGGATTACGGCAGGGAGGGCCAGCCCCAGCATTTT
few TRBJ2-2 TRBV4-2 TRBD2 CASRLSGRAATGELFF TGTGCCAGCAGACTTAGCGGGAGGGCCGCCACCGGGGAGCTGTTTTTT
many TRBJ1-2 TRBV16 - CASSQTGIGYTF TGTGCCAGCAGCCAAACAGGGATTGGCTACACCTTC
many TRBJ1-1 TRBV20-1 - CSATPTVNTEAFF TGCAGTGCTACCCCGACAGTGAACACTGAAGCTTTCTTT
many TRBJ1-1 TRBV20-1 - CSAREGGDEAFF TGCAGTGCTAGAGAGGGAGGAGATGAAGCTTTCTTT
many TRBJ2-7 TRBV2 - CATDREGSYEQYF TGTGCCACCGACAGGGAGGGCTCCTACGAGCAGTACTTC
- TRBJ2-1 TRBV28 TRBD2 CASSLGTSGATFNEQFF TGTGCCAGCAGTTTAGGGACTAGCGGGGCTACCTTCAATGAGCAGTTCTTC
many TRBJ2-4 TRBV20-1 - CSALKNIQYF TGCAGTGCTTTGAAAAACATTCAGTACTTC
- TRBJ2-4 TRBV11-2 TRBD2 CASTPAPLAGGKNIQYF TGTGCCAGCACCCCCGCCCCCCTAGCGGGAGGCAAAAACATTCAGTACTTC
- TRBJ1-2 TRBV12-3/TRBV12-4 TRBD1 CASTPGQGPGYTF TGTGCCAGCACCCCCGGACAGGGTCCCGGCTACACCTTC
many TRBJ2-7 TRBV28 - CASSSLYEQYF TGTGCCAGCAGTTCACTCTACGAGCAGTACTTC
many TRBJ1-2 TRBV29-1 TRBD1 CSVLGQNDGYTF TGCAGCGTTTTGGGACAGAATGATGGCTACACCTTC
few TRBJ2-3 TRBV14 - CASSPQVADTQYF TGTGCCAGCAGCCCACAGGTTGCGGATACGCAGTATTTT
- TRBJ1-1 TRBV19 - CASRTIKGTEAFF TGTGCCAGTAGGACAATAAAAGGCACTGAAGCTTTCTTT
many TRBJ2-7 TRBV20-1 - CSARGGAPAYEQYF TGCAGTGCTAGAGGGGGTGCACCCGCCTACGAGCAGTACTTC
many TRBJ1-5 TRBV2 - CASGGGYQPQHF TGTGCCAGCGGTGGGGGCTATCAGCCCCAGCATTTT
many TRBJ1-6 TRBV11-2 - CASSFGPGASPLHF -
few TRBJ2-2 TRBV18 - CASSPLGGSNTGELFF TGTGCCAGCTCACCATTGGGGGGCTCGAACACCGGGGAGCTGTTTTTT
- TRBJ1-2 TRBV28 - CASSLFGGVGYTF TGTGCCAGCAGTTTATTTGGGGGGGTCGGCTACACCTTC
many TRBJ2-5 TRBV11-2 TRBD2 CASSLDLGTSPQETQYF TGTGCCAGCAGCTTAGACTTAGGGACTAGCCCGCAAGAGACCCAGTACTTC
- TRBJ2-2 TRBV3-1 - CASSQDLGGELFF TGTGCCAGCAGCCAAGATCTGGGCGGGGAGCTGTTTTTT
- TRBJ1-6 TRBV20-1 - CSARDGVLYNSPLHF TGCAGTGCTAGAGATGGGGTCCTCTATAATTCACCCCTCCACTTT